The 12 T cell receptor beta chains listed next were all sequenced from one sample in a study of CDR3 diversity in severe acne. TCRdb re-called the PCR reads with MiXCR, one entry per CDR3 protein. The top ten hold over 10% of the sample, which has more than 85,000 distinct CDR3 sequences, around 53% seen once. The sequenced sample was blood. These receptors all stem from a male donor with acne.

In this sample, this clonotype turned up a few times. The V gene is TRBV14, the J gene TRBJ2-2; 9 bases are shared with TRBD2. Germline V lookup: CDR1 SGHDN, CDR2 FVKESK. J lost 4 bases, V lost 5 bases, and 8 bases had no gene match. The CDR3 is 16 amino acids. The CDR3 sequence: CASSGGLAGLTGELFF. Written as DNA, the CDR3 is TGTGCCAGCAGCGGCGGGCTAGCGGGACTCACCGGGGAGCTGTTTTTT.

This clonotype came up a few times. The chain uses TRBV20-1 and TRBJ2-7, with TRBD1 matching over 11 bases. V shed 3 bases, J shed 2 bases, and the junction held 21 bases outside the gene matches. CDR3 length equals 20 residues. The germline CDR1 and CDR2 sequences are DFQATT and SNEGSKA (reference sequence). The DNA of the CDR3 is TGCAGTGCTAGTCGGGCCGGGACAGGGGGTGGTCTCTCATCGACCTACGAGCAGTACTTC. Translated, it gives CSASRAGTGGGLSSTYEQYF.

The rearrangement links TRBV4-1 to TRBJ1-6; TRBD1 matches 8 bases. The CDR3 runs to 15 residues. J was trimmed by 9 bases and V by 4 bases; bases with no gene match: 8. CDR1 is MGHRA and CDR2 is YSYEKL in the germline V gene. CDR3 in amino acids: CASSLQGVLFSPLHF. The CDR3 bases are TGCGCCAGCAGCCTACAGGGGGTTTTATTTTCACCCCTCCACTTT.

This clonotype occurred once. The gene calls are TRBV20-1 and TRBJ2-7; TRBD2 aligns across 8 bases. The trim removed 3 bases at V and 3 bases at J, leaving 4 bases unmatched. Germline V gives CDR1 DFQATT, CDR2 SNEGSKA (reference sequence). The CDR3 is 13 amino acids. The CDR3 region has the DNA TGCAGTGCTAGTGGGACTAGGGGCTACGAGCAGTACTTC. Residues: CSASGTRGYEQYF.

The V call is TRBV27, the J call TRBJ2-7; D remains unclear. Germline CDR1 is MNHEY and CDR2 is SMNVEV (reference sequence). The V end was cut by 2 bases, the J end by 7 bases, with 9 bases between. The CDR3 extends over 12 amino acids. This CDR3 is CASSLLLAEQYV. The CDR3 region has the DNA TGTGCCAGCAGTTTACTTTTGGCGGAGCAGTACGTC.

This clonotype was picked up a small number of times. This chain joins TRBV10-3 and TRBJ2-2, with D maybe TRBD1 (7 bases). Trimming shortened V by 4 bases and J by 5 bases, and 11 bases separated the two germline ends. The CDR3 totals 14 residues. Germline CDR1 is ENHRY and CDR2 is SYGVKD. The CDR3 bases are TGTGCCATCAGTGGCGCAGGGGGGACCGGGGAGCTGTTTTTT. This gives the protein CAISGAGGTGELFF.

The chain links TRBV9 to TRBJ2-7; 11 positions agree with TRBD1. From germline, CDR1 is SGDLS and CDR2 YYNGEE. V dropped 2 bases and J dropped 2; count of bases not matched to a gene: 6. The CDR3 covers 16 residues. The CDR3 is CASSVTGTGGPYEQYF. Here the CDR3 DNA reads TGTGCCAGCAGCGTGACCGGGACAGGGGGTCCCTACGAGCAGTACTTC.

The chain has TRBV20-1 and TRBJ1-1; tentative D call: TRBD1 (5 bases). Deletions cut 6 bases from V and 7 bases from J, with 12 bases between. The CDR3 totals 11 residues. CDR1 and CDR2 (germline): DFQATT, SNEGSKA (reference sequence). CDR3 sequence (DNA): TGCAGTGCCCTGGCCGGGGGTGAAGCTTTCTTT. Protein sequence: CSALAGGEAFF.

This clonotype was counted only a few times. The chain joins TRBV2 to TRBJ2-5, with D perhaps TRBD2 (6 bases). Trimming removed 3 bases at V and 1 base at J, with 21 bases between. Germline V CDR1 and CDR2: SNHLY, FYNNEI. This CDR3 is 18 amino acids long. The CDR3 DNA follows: TGTGCCAGCAGTGATCCGGGGGATACGGCGGGACCCCAAGAGACCCAGTACTTC. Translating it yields CASSDPGDTAGPQETQYF.

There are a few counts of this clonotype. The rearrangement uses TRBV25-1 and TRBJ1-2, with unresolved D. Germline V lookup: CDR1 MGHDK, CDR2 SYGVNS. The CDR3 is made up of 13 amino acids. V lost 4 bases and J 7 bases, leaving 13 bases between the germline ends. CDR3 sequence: CASSAPSTTGYTF. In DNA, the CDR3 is TGTGCCAGCAGTGCACCATCTACTACTGGCTACACCTTC.

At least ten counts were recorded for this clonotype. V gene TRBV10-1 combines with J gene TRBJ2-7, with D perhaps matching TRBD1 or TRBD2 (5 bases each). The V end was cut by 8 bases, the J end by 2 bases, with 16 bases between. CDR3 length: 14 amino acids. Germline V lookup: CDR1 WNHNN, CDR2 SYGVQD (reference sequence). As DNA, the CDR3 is TGCGCCAGCGGCACCGGGACCCAACCCTACGAGCAGTACTTC. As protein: CASGTGTQPYEQYF.

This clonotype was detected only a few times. The CDR3 reads CASSLTSFYEQYF. The CDR3 DNA follows: TGTGCCAGCAGCTTGACTAGCTTTTACGAGCAGTACTTC. The V gene is TRBV11-2, the J gene TRBJ2-7; TRBD2 agrees at 7 bases. Germline loops: CDR1 SGHAT, CDR2 FQNNGV. The CDR3 loop spans 13 amino acids. Germline trimming cut 3 bases from V and 4 bases from J; bases unmatched to any gene: 3. The complete variable domain, with remaining parts taken from reference TRBV11-2 and TRBJ2-7, reads EAGVAQSPRYKIIEKRQSVAFWCNPISGHATLYWYQQILGQGPKLLIQFQNNGVVDDSQLPKDRFSAERLKGVDSTLKIQPAKLEDSAVYLCASSLTSFYEQYFGPGTRLTVT.